This TCR beta chain comes out of a study of CD8+ T cells in alopecia areata. Whole-study context: The drug, oral tofacitinib, was given to treated patients at 5 to 10 mg twice daily. Tofacitinib therapy took 6 to 18 months; 6 months off drug came after. Findings and caveats of the study: Alopecia totalis/universalis scalp especially showed more expanded CD8+ clones than normal scalp. Normal skin's resident alphabeta T cells are sequenced alongside lesional scalp T cells.

Following RNA extraction, reverse transcription yielded cDNA that acted as the sequencing template. Measured with immunoSEQ multiplex PCR; TCRdb has only the in-frame clones, and not every one. Among around 16,000 clones listed, 45% to 65% were seen once. A word on this clone: The antigen remains unidentified.

Peripheral blood, together with lesional scalp punch biopsies, was collected from alopecia areata patients. The CDR3 runs 19 residues. Germline values: CDR1 LNHNV, CDR2 YYDKDF (reference sequence). The V and J ends lost 1 base and 7 bases, in that order; junction bases with no gene match: 17. This chain links TRBV15 with TRBJ2-1, with 9 bases fitting TRBD2. The sequence was obtained from a human donor with alopecia areata. The specimen was skin. Here the CDR3 DNA reads TGTGCCACCAGCAGAGTCCCCCCTCCTCTAAAGCGGGAGGAGAATGAGCAGTTCTTC. Translation gives CATSRVPPPLKREENEQFF.